One sample yielded the 18 T cell receptor beta chains listed below, sequenced in a study of sequential checkpoint blockade in melanoma. As to treatment: randomized to nivolumab then ipilimumab (arm A) or the reverse (arm B). TCRdb keeps only in-frame clones here, not all; method: immunoSEQ multiplex PCR. The table lists several thousand clones, 20% of them singletons. This specimen was tumor tissue (inferred from file names), taken from a patient given nivolumab and ipilimumab in sequence. The source of these receptors is a human donor with melanoma.

This clone was observed a handful of times. V and J are TRBV23-1 and TRBJ2-7, with D possibly TRBD2 on 6 matching bases. TRBV23-1 is an ORF, with its function uncertain. The germline V and J ends were trimmed by 6 bases and 5 bases, with 14 bases remaining between them. This CDR3 region has 13 residues. This CDR3 reads CASSFMGGDEQYF. The CDR3 DNA sequence: TGCGCCAGCAGCTTCATGGGAGGTGACGAGCAGTACTTC.

This clone counts as medium-sized. At one end, the junction sequence differs from germline, possibly due to a read error. V usage is TRBV6-8 and J usage is TRBJ1-1, with 12 positions matching TRBD1. CDR3 length: 16 residues. The germline CDR1 and CDR2 sequences are MNHGY and SAAAGT. The CDR3 coding sequence is TGTGCCATCAGTCAGTTGGGGACAGGGGGCGGCACTGAAGCTTTCTTT. This sequence encodes CAISQLGTGGGTEAFF.

This clone turned up a few times. The chain recombines TRBV9 with TRBJ2-7, with 8 bases matching TRBD1. CDR1 and CDR2 from the germline V gene are SGDLS and YYNGEE. The J segment lost 4 bases and the V segment lost 3 bases, leaving 6 bases of the junction unmatched. The CDR3 has 14 amino acids. This CDR3 is CASSETGDPYEQYF. The DNA of the CDR3 is TGTGCCAGCAGCGAGACAGGGGATCCTTACGAGCAGTACTTC.

V usage is TRBV5-1 and J usage is TRBJ2-3; 10 nucleotides line up with TRBD1. The CDR3 is made up of 15 amino acids. Germline V gene sequence: CDR1 SGHRS, CDR2 YFSETQ. Losses at the gene ends were 5 bases for V and 5 bases for J; bases not matched to a gene: 8. The CDR3 here is CASSYGQGVRDTQYF. CDR3 bases: TGCGCCAGCAGTTACGGACAGGGGGTACGAGATACGCAGTATTTT.

The chain links TRBV11-3 to TRBJ1-3; possible D gene TRBD1, 5 bases. CDR3 size: 16 residues. The V gene lost 7 bases and the J gene lost 0 bases, with 16 bases spanning the gap. Germline V gene sequence: CDR1 SGHNT, CDR2 YENEEA. The CDR3 protein is CASTLGGGNSGNTIYF. DNA for the CDR3: TGTGCCAGCACCCTTGGCGGGGGTAACTCTGGAAACACCATATATTTT.

By sample fraction, this clone is medium-sized (0.01 to 0.1%). This sequence joins TRBV11-3 and TRBJ2-2, with D maybe TRBD1 (7 bases). Germline lookup yields CDR1 SGHNT and CDR2 YENEEA. Trimming removed 2 bases from V and 3 bases from J, with 13 bases in between. The CDR3 length is 16 residues. CDR3 sequence (DNA): TGTGCCAGCAGCTTACCGGCAGGGGGGTACACCGGGGAGCTGTTTTTT. Translated: CASSLPAGGYTGELFF.

This clone rates as medium-sized. The V gene is TRBV9, the J gene TRBJ2-5; D gene unclear. In germline, CDR1 is SGDLS, CDR2 YYNGEE. Trimming stripped 5 bases from V and 5 bases from J, with 16 bases between. The CDR3 contains 14 residues. The CDR3 DNA reads as TGTGCCAGCAGTGTCATTTCGTCCGGGGAGACCCAGTACTTC. Translated, it gives CASSVISSGETQYF.

The chain joins TRBV19 to TRBJ2-1; D call uncertain. The germline V gene has CDR1 LNHDA and CDR2 SQIVND (reference sequence). V lost 5 bases and J lost 0, with 11 bases in between. The CDR3 has 15 amino acids. The CDR3 DNA follows: TGTGCCAGTAGTCTTGACCGGAGCTCCTACAATGAGCAGTTCTTC. Translated, it gives CASSLDRSSYNEQFF.

The genes are TRBV5-1 and TRBJ1-1, with 10 bases identical to TRBD1. CDR3 size: 19 residues. Trimming took 2 bases from V and 5 from J; bases not matched to a gene: 18. Looked up from germline, CDR1 is SGHRS and CDR2 is YFSETQ. The CDR3 is CASSFGGGDHWDRGTEAFF. For the CDR3, the DNA is TGCGCCAGCAGCTTTGGTGGCGGGGATCATTGGGACAGGGGAACTGAAGCTTTCTTT.

Within the sample, this clone is medium-sized. V usage is TRBV9 and J usage is TRBJ1-3, with D tentatively TRBD1 (6 bases). CDR3 length: 15 residues. V was clipped by 0 bases and J by 5 bases, with 12 bases between them. Germline CDR1 reads SGDLS; CDR2 reads YYNGEE. The CDR3 sequence: CASSVGQGPRNTIYF. The CDR3, as DNA: TGTGCCAGCAGCGTAGGGCAGGGGCCGAGAAACACCATATATTTT.

This rearrangement joins TRBV6-8 to TRBJ1-2, with D tentatively TRBD1 (5 bases). Germline assignment: CDR1 MNHGY and CDR2 SAAAGT. V was pared by 2 bases and J by 8 bases, with 9 bases between. The CDR3 consists of 12 residues. As DNA, the CDR3 is TGTGCCAGCAGTTACGAGGGGAGGGGCTACACCTTC. Translating gives CASSYEGRGYTF.

This clone was found a few times. This sequence joins TRBV9 and TRBJ2-1; tentative D call: TRBD1 (6 bases). CDR3 length: 12 amino acids. Germline lookup yields CDR1 SGDLS and CDR2 YYNGEE. Trimming removed 5 bases from V and 9 bases from J, with 12 bases in between. Here the CDR3 reads CASSLQGGEQFF. As DNA, the CDR3 is TGTGCCAGCAGTTTACAGGGTGGTGAGCAGTTCTTC.

By frequency in the sample, this clone is medium-sized (0.01 to 0.1%). The chain has TRBV6-1 and TRBJ1-5; 7 nucleotides align to TRBD1. V lost 1 base to trimming and J lost 6 bases; unmatched junction nucleotides: 6. CDR3 length: 15 amino acids. Germline V gene sequence: CDR1 MNHNS, CDR2 SASEGT. This chain's CDR3 is CASSEDNRGSQPQHF. Written as DNA, the CDR3 is TGTGCCAGCAGTGAAGATAACAGGGGAAGTCAGCCCCAGCATTTT.

The chain carries TRBV15 and TRBJ1-2, with D possibly TRBD1 on 5 matching bases. This CDR3 contains 14 residues. V shed 4 bases and J shed 4 bases, with 13 bases lying between them. Germline V gives CDR1 LNHNV, CDR2 YYDKDF (reference sequence). CDR3 bases: TGTGCCACCAGCACACTTGGGGGAAGCTATGGCTACACCTTC. The encoded protein is CATSTLGGSYGYTF. Full variable domain (remainder filled in from reference TRBV15 and TRBJ1-2): DAMVIQNPRYQVTQFGKPVTLSCSQTLNHNVMYWYQQKSSQAPKLLFHYYDKDFNNEADTPDNFQSRRPNTSFCFLDIRSPGLGDTAMYLCATSTLGGSYGYTFGSGTRLTVV.

This clone showed up just a few times. The chain recombines TRBV28 with TRBJ1-2, with 10 bases matching TRBD1. This CDR3 has 17 residues. The V gene end was trimmed by 2 bases and the J gene end by 3 bases; junction bases not matched to a gene: 9. Germline CDR1 reads MDHEN; CDR2 reads SYDVKM. The CDR3 is CASSLPRTGGTDYGYTF. CDR3 coding DNA: TGTGCCAGCAGTTTACCTCGGACAGGGGGGACGGACTATGGCTACACCTTC.

This sequence joins TRBV30 and TRBJ2-2, with D uncertain. This CDR3 spans 18 amino acids. V lost 3 bases and J 3 bases, leaving 23 bases between the germline ends. Germline assignment: CDR1 GTSNPN and CDR2 SVGIG (reference sequence). CDR3 region: CAWSATRRKQNHTGELFF. The CDR3, as DNA: TGTGCCTGGAGCGCAACCCGACGGAAACAGAACCACACCGGGGAGCTGTTTTTT.

The chain recombines TRBV19 with TRBJ2-3; possible D gene TRBD2, 5 bases. V was shortened by 7 bases and J by 14 bases, with 19 bases between the two germline ends. This CDR3 is built from 12 residues. Germline CDR1 is LNHDA and CDR2 is SQIVND (reference sequence). The CDR3 is CASTSGSSPRYF. The CDR3 DNA reads TGTGCCAGTACCTCGGGGTCTAGTCCTCGGTATTTT.

This clone was recorded a few times. This rearrangement joins TRBV28 to TRBJ2-7; 10 positions agree with TRBD1. The germline gives CDR1 MDHEN, CDR2 SYDVKM. V lost 5 bases to trimming and J lost 6 bases; unmatched junction nucleotides: 13. CDR3 size: 16 residues. The CDR3 spells CASSAPGGTGVGEQYF. The CDR3 DNA follows: TGTGCCAGCAGTGCCCCAGGGGGGACAGGGGTCGGCGAGCAGTACTTC.